Following are 2 T cell receptor beta chains from one sample sequenced in a study of blood T cell repertoires in COVID-19. Only in-frame clones appear in the TCRdb table, and some are missing; sequencing was by immunoSEQ multiplex PCR. In the table there are approximately 61,000 clones, 70% to 90% of which are singletons. The source material was peripheral blood. These receptors were collected from a human donor in a cohort sampled during active COVID-19.

V usage is TRBV10-3 and J usage is TRBJ1-1; D is ambiguous. V was cut by 4 bases and J by 0 bases, with 9 bases left in between. The CDR3 length is 14 residues. Per the germline V gene, CDR1 is ENHRY and CDR2 is SYGVKD. DNA for the CDR3: TGTGCCATCAGTGCTCAGAATTTGAACACTGAAGCTTTCTTT. Protein: CAISAQNLNTEAFF.

This chain uses TRBV4-1 with TRBJ2-2; TRBD1 matches at 7 bases. This CDR3 is 18 amino acids long. Germline V CDR1 and CDR2: MGHRA, YSYEKL. After removal of 3 bases from V and 1 base from J, the junction contained 11 bases not matched to a gene. The CDR3 DNA sequence: TGCGCCAGCAGCCACTCGCCAGGGCGGACAGGGAACACCGGGGAGCTGTTTTTT. This sequence encodes CASSHSPGRTGNTGELFF.